The clone carrying this T cell receptor beta chain has a handful of counts. Its antigen is not identified. Amplification of the TCR beta CDR3 regions used RNA transcripts (as template). First-round RT-PCR relied on HTBI primers, and a second-round multiplex PCR came next. TCRdb re-called the multiplex PCR reads with MiXCR, one entry per CDR3 protein. The table lists over a million distinct CDR3 sequences, about two fifths of them singletons, with 11% in the top ten. This sample was taken from a study of Graves' ophthalmopathy and Graves' hyperthyroidism. Study at large: Absence of ophthalmopathy within 18 months of follow-up defined stable hyperthyroidism.

Hyperthyroidism cases were recent diagnoses of under 2 months' duration in people aged 18 to 65. In this cohort, patients with other autoimmune diseases, uncontrolled infections, pregnancy or lactation were excluded. CDR1 and CDR2 from the germline V gene are DFQATT and SNEGSKA (reference sequence). V was shortened by 2 bases and J by 1 base, with 12 bases between the two germline ends. The CDR3 sequence is 14 residues long. General study points: With 60% to 71% sensitivity and 72% to 80% specificity, the model predicted ophthalmopathy progression.

V gene TRBV20-1 combines with J gene TRBJ2-7; D not resolved. Specimen: peripheral blood or thyroid tissue (not recorded which). The source of this sequence is an adult man with Graves' hyperthyroidism. The CDR3 nucleotides read TGCAGTGCTAGAAACCTGGACGGGTCCTACGAGCAGTACTTC. This sequence encodes CSARNLDGSYEQYF.